This T cell receptor beta chain was identified during a study of T cell repertoires in cytomegalovirus infection. Overall study context: It was the public TCR beta signatures that indicated both CMV infection and matching HLA type.

In the case of this clonotype: Its specificity is unknown.

TCRdb reprocessed the reads with MiXCR, giving one entry per CDR3 protein. The sample lists about 190,000 distinct CDR3 sequences, 28% occurring once. Study-level findings and limits: CMV-specific TCR beta clonotypes restricted by HLA-C were the ones dominating the ex vivo response. Individuals carrying CMV plus the relevant HLA were identified by cumulative frequency of public TCR beta families.

This CDR3 region has 12 residues. Trimming left V 4 bases short and J 11 bases short, with 14 bases between. CDR1 LGHDT and CDR2 YNNKEL come from the germline V gene (reference sequence). The receptor was isolated from a human donor in good health (CMV status not recorded). Some clones in this sample may be carry-over from other donors' samples. The chain carries TRBV3-1 and TRBJ1-1, with TRBD1 as a possible D gene (5 bases). Sequenced material: PBMCs. CDR3 loop: CASSLKGRGAFF. Written as DNA, the CDR3 is TGTGCCAGCAGCCTCAAGGGGCGAGGGGCTTTCTTT. Full variable domain (outside the CDR3, taken from reference TRBV3-1 and TRBJ1-1): DTAVSQTPKYLVTQMGNDKSIKCEQNLGHDTMYWYKQDSKKFLKIMFSYNNKELIINETVPNRFSPKSPDKAHLNLHINSLELGDSAVYFCASSLKGRGAFFGQGTRLTVV.